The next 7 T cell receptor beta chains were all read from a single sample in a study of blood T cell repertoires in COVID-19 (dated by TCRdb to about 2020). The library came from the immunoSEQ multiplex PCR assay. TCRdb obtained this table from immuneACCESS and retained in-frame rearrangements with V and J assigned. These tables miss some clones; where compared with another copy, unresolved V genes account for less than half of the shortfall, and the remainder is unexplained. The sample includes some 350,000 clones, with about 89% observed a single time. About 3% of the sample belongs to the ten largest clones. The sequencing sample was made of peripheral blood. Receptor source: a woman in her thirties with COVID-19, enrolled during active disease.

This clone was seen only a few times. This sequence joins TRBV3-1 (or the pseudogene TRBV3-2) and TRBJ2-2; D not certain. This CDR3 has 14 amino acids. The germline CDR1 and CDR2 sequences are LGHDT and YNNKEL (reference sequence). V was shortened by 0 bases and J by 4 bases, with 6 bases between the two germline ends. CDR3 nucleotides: TGTGCCAGCAGCCAAGACGTCAGCACCGGGGAGCTGTTTTTT. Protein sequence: CASSQDVSTGELFF.

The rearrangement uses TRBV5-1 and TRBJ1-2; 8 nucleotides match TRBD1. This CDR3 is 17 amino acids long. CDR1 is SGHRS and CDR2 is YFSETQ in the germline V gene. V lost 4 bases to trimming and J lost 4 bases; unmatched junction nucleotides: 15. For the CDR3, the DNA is TGCGCCAGCAGCGACGGACAGGGTTTGGTTCTGGGCTATGGCTACACCTTC. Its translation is CASSDGQGLVLGYGYTF.

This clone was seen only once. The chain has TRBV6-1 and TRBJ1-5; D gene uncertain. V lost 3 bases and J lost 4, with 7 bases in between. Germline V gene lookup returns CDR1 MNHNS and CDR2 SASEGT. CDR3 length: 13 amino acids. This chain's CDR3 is CASSDRKNQPQHF. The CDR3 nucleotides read TGTGCCAGCAGTGACAGGAAAAATCAGCCCCAGCATTTT.

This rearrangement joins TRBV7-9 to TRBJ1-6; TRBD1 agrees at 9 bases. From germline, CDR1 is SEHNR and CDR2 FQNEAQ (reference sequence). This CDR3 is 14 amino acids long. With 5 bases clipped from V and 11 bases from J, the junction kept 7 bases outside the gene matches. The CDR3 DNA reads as TGTGCCAGCAGCCGGGGACAGGGCGACCCACCCCTCCACTTT. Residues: CASSRGQGDPPLHF.

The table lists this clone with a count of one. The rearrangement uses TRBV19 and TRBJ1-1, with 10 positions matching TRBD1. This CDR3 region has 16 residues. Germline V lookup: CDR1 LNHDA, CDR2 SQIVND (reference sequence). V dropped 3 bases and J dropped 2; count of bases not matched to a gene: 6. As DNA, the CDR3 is TGTGCCAGTAGTATCGTGGGGGACAGGGGTAACACTGAAGCTTTCTTT. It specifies CASSIVGDRGNTEAFF.

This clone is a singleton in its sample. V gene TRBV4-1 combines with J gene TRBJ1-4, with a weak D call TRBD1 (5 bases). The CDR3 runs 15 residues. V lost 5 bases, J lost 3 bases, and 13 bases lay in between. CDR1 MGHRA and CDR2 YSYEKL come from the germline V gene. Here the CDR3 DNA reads TGCGCCAGCAGCTCTCAACGGGGGTCTAATGAAAAACTGTTTTTT. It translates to CASSSQRGSNEKLFF.

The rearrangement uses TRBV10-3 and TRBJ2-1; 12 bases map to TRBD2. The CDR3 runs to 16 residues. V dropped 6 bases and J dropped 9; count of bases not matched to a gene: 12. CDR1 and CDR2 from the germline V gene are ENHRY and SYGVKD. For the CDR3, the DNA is TGTGCCATCAGCATGACTAGCGGGAGTGCGGTCGGTGAGCAGTTCTTC. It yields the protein CAISMTSGSAVGEQFF.